This T cell receptor (beta chain) derives from a study of T cell repertoires in cytomegalovirus infection (dated by TCRdb to between 2018 and 2021). Looking at the study overall: Alongside well-studied HLA-B-restricted epitopes, the peptide stimulations were aimed at recently identified HLA-C-restricted CMV epitopes, whose presentation resists viral immunomodulation. Donor HLA type was relevant to the analysis, as public TCR beta signatures indicated carriage of CMV infection together with the matching HLA type.

Per the germline V gene (reference sequence), LNHNV is the CDR1 and YYDKDF is the CDR2. Compared with germline, V lacks 3 bases and J lacks 7 bases; bases without a gene match: 4. The CDR3 measures 15 amino acids from cysteine to phenylalanine. The retained sequence is limited to the CDR3, 45 bases, with the frame set at the first base. The study at large found these results: In both this cohort and an independent cohort of a few hundred donors, the cumulative frequency of public TCR beta family members distinguished carriers of CMV infection plus the relevant HLA type. In the ex vivo response, HLA-C-restricted CMV-specific TCR beta clonotypes were dominant, and in two of eight donors the single most frequent clonotype came from this HLA-C-restricted group.

Concerning this clonotype itself: Its recognized antigen is unknown. Base-call qualities are not available, and no considerably larger clone is one nucleotide away.

Read against the paper, the sample's treatment or condition label means: in vitro stimulation with specific CMV peptide epitopes to enrich CMV-specific T cells. Instrument on record: Illumina HiSeq 1500. Through fastp at Q25 and MiXCR, TCRdb rebuilt clones from the public reads, retaining in-frame beta chains. Under each unique CDR3 protein, matching rows form one entry showing the most common genes and DNA. The sample data list under 850,000 distinct CDR3 sequences, and around 30% of these were observed just once. Roughly 18% of the sample goes to the ten largest clones. The sequences come from cultured PBMCs, collected from culture after CMV antigen stimulation. This chain joins TRBV15 to TRBJ2-1, with 12 bases aligning to TRBD1. The TCR originated in a human donor in good health (CMV status not recorded). Some clones in this sample may be carry-over from other donors' samples. The CDR3 reads as follows: CATSRGQGAKNEQFF. The bases are TGTGCCACCAGCAGGGGACAGGGGGCGAAAAATGAGCAGTTCTTC. The full variable domain, completed from the reference TRBV15 and TRBJ2-1 proteins outside the CDR3, reads DAMVIQNPRYQVTQFGKPVTLSCSQTLNHNVMYWYQQKSSQAPKLLFHYYDKDFNNEADTPDNFQSRRPNTSFCFLDIRSPGLGDTAMYLCATSRGQGAKNEQFFGPGTRLTVL.